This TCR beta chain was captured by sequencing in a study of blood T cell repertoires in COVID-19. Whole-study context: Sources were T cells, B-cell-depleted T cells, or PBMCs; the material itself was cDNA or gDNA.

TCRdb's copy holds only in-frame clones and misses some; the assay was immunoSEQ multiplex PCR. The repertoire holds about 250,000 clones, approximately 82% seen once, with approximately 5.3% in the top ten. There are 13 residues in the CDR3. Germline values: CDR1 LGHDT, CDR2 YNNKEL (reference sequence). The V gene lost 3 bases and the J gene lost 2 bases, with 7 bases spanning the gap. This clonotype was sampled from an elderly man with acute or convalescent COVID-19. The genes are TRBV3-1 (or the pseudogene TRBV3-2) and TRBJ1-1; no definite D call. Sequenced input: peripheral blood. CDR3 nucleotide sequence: TGTGCCAGCAGCCAGGGCTACAACACTGAAGCTTTCTTT. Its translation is CASSQGYNTEAFF.